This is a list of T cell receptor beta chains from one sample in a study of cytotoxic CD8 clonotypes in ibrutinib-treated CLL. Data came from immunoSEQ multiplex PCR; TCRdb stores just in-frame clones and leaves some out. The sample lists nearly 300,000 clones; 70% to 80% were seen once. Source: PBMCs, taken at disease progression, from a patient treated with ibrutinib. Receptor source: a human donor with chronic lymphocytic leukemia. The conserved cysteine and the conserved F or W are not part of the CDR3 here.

ASSDQESYGYT | TRBV19
ASSPGTQVYEQY | TRBV18
ATSRDKLAGVPGELF | TRBV15
SVELGTRISGANVLT | TRBV29-1
ASSQEQVSGWDKFTGELF | TRBV4-1
ASSGGGYT | TRBV28
SVVTGQTNYGYT | TRBV29-1
ASSLVWVNEQF | TRBV7-2
ASSFSRAKDGYT | TRBV11-2
ASSVVLLGANVLT | TRBV10-2
ASSSTPAGRSSYEQY | TRBV2
ASSLGFAGVEEQY | TRBV11-1
ASSSGAASTDTQY | TRBV28
ASSSTPELAASYNEQF | TRBV5-1
ARGGGFTDTQY | TRBV9
ASSYSSQGETQY | TRBV6-7
AISDLRDRGVAGHYNEQF | TRBV10-3